This T cell receptor (beta chain) was observed in a study of blood T cell repertoires in COVID-19 (dated by TCRdb to the early 2020s). About the study as a whole: Samples covering the acute and convalescent phases of COVID-19 were provided by collaborators in the United States, Italy and Spain. The prospective study material was composed of cDNA or gDNA derived from T cells, B-cell-depleted T cells, or PBMCs. Subjects who had been exposed to COVID-19, were actively infected with it, or had recovered from it provided the deeply sampled blood TCRbeta repertoires that made up the dataset. The repertoires were released in a freely available public database intended as a resource for research on the immune response to SARS-CoV-2. Samples were obtained from the ongoing ImmuneRACE study (first 160 participants) and from over a thousand subjects provided by 6 global collaborators. Sample metadata almost always included a de-identified subject ID, COVID-19 status, age in years and sex. Where available, HLA class I and class II types were taken from metadata supplied by the sample provider and were not determined by assay-based typing. General study outcomes and caveats: The quantity of clinical and demographic metadata differed by source and by participant and was supplied without curation.

Collaborating institutions collected whole blood in K2EDTA tubes following their own protocols. Collaborator samples were shipped for TCRbeta analysis as frozen whole blood, isolated PBMCs, or DNA extracted from either sample type. To note about this clone: Its antigen has not been determined. Base quality data are lacking; no much larger clone is found one base away.

A distance of 9 bases separates the germline ends of V and J, which lose 0 bases and 4 bases respectively. The germline V gene specifies MNHEY as CDR1 and SVGAGI as CDR2. Including cysteine and phenylalanine, the CDR3 has 15 amino acids. Here the CDR3 DNA is all that survives: 45 bases in frame from base 1. The immunoSEQ Assay, a bias-controlled multiplex PCR, was used to amplify TCRbeta CDR3 regions from genomic DNA. In the original analysis: The number of nucleated cells in each sample was estimated from the amplification of reference gene primers within the assay. To quantify the absolute abundance of each unique TCRbeta CDR3 rearrangement, sequence reads were collapsed and filtered. For each sample, productive Simpson clonality was calculated by taking the square root of Simpson's diversity index across productive rearrangements. Here the immuneACCESS table is served through TCRdb, limited to in-frame sequences with V and J called. Missing clones are a known gap in these copies; in checked studies unresolved V genes cover under half, and the rest lacks a known reason. The V and J calls and the clone size are those of that table, but D and trimming were determined from the DNA. Present in this sample are around 320,000 clones, about 85% of which were seen just once. The ten largest clones capture approximately 2% of the sample.

This chain joins TRBV6-5 to TRBJ2-2; a tentative D match to TRBD2 spans 6 bases. The TCR comes from a man between 18 and 29 years old with active or convalescent COVID-19. The material sequenced was peripheral blood. The CDR3 amino acid sequence is: CASSYSRGFTGELFF. DNA sequence: TGTGCCAGCAGTTACTCTCGGGGGTTCACCGGGGAGCTGTTTTTT.